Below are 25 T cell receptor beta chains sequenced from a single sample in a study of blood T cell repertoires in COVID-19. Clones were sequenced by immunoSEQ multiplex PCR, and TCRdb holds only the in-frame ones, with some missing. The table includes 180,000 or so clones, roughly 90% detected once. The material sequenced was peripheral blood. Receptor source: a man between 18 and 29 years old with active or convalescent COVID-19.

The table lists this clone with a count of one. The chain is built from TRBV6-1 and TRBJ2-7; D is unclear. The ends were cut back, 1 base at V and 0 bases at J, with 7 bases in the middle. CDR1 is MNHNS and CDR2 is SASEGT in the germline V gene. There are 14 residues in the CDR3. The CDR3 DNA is TGTGCCAGCAGTGAAGACAGCACCTCCTACGAGCAGTACTTC. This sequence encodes CASSEDSTSYEQYF.

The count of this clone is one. CDR3 residues: CASSILGNGAFF. CDR3 DNA sequence: TGTGCCAGCAGTATACTCGGGAATGGAGCTTTCTTT. This sequence joins TRBV12-3 or TRBV12-4 and TRBJ1-1; D is unclear. Trimming took off 5 bases at V and 10 bases at J, with 14 bases between the two ends. The CDR3 covers 12 residues.

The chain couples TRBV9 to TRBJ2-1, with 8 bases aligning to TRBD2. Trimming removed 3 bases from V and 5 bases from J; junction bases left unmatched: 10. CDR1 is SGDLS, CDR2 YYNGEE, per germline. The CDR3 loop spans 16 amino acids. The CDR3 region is CASSDTHRGGNNEQFF. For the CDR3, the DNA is TGTGCCAGCAGCGACACCCACCGGGGGGGTAACAATGAGCAGTTCTTC.

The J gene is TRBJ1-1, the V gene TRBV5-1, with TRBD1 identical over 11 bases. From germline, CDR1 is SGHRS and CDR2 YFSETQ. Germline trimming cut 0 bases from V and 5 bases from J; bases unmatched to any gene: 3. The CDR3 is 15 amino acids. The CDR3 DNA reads TGCGCCAGCAGCTTGGAAGGACAGGGGGCGACTGAAGCTTTCTTT. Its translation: CASSLEGQGATEAFF.

Here the CDR3 DNA reads TGTGCCAGCAGCTTGATACAGACCCCTCAGCCCCAGCATTTT. Translated, it gives CASSLIQTPQPQHF. This chain links TRBV5-8 with TRBJ1-5, with D uncertain. Germline CDR1 SGHTS, CDR2 YDEGEE. V dropped 1 base and J dropped 6 bases, with 11 bases sitting between them. The CDR3 loop spans 14 amino acids.

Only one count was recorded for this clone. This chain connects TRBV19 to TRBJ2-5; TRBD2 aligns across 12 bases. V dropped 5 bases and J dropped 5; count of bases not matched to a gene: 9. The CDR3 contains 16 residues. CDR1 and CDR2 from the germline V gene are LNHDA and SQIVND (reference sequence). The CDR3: CASSAISTSGGETQYF. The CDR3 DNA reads TGTGCCAGTAGTGCGATTTCGACTAGCGGGGGTGAGACCCAGTACTTC.

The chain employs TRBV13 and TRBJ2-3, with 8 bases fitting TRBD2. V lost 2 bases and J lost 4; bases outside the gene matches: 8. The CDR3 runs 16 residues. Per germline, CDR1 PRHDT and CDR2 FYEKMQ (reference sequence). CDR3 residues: CASSLRSGSFPDTQYF. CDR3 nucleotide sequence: TGTGCCAGCAGCTTAAGGAGCGGGAGTTTCCCAGATACGCAGTATTTT. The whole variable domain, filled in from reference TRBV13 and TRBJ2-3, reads AAGVIQSPRHLIKEKRETATLKCYPIPRHDTVYWYQQGPGQDPQFLISFYEKMQSDKGSIPDRFSAQQFSDYHSELNMSSLELGDSALYFCASSLRSGSFPDTQYFGPGTRLTVL.

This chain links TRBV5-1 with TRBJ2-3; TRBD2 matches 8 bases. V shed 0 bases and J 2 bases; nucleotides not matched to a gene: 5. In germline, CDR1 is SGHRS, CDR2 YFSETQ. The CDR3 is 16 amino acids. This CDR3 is CASSLGREDTTDTQYF. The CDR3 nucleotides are TGCGCCAGCAGCTTGGGGCGGGAGGACACCACAGATACGCAGTATTTT.

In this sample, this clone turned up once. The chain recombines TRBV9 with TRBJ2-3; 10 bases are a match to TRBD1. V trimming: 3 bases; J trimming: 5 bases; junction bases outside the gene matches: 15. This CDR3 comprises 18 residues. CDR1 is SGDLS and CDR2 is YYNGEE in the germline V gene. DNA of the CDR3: TGTGCCAGCAGCGGGACCTCCGTGGGGACAGGGGTAAGAGATACGCAGTATTTT. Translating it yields CASSGTSVGTGVRDTQYF.

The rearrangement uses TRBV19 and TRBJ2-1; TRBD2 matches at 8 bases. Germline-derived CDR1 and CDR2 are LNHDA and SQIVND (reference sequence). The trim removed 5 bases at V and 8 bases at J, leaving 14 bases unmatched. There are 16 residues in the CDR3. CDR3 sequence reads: CASSLPARGGSHEQFF. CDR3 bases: TGTGCCAGTAGTTTGCCCGCCCGGGGGGGGAGCCATGAGCAGTTCTTC.

CDR3 protein: CATGIMGREASSGYTF. The DNA of the CDR3 is TGTGCCACAGGCATTATGGGCAGGGAGGCTTCAAGTGGCTACACCTTC. The genes are TRBV5-6 and TRBJ1-2, with D possibly TRBD1 on 5 matching bases. Trimming took 9 bases from V and 7 from J, leaving 28 bases between them. Germline CDR1 SGHDT, CDR2 YYEEEE. The CDR3 spans 16 residues.

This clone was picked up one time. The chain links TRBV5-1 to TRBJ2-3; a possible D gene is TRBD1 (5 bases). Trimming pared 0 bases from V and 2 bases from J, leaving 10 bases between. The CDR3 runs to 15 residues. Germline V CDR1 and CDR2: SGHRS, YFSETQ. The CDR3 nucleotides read TGCGCCAGCAGCTTGGACCAGGGTATCACAGATACGCAGTATTTT. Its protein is CASSLDQGITDTQYF. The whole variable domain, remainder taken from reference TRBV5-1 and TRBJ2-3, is KAGVTQTPRYLIKTRGQQVTLSCSPISGHRSVSWYQQTPGQGLQFLFEYFSETQRNKGNFPGRFSGRQFSNSRSEMNVSTLELGDSALYLCASSLDQGITDTQYFGPGTRLTVL.

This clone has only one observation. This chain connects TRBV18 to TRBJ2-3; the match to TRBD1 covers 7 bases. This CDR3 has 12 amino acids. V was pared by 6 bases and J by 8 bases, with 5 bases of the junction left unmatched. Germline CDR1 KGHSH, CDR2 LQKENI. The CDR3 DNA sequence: TGTGCCAGCTCTCCCGACAGGGTTACGCAGTATTTT. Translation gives CASSPDRVTQYF.

The CDR3: CASGLAGHTSYTF. CDR3 DNA sequence: TGTGCTAGTGGTTTGGCTGGTCACACCAGCTACACCTTC. The V and J genes are TRBV12-5 and TRBJ1-2; D is uncertain. The CDR3 is made up of 13 amino acids. Germline CDR1 LGHNT, CDR2 FRNRAP. Between the trimmed V and J ends, which lost 1 base and 9 bases, there was a span of 12 bases.

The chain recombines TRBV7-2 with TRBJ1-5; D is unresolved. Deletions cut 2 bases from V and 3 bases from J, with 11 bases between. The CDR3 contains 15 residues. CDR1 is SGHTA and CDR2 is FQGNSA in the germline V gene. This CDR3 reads CASSLISQANQPQHF. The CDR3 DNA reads TGTGCCAGCAGCTTAATCTCGCAGGCCAATCAGCCCCAGCATTTT.

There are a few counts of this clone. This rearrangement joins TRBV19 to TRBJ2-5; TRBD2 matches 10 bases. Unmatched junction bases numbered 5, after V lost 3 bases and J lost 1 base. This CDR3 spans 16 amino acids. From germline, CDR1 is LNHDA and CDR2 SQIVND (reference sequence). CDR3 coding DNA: TGTGCCAGTAGTATGCCTAGCGGGAGAACCCAAGAGACCCAGTACTTC. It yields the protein CASSMPSGRTQETQYF.

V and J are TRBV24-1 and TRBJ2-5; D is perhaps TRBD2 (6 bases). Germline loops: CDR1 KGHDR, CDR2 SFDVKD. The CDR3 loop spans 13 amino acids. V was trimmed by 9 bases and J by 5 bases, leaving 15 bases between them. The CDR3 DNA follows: TGTGCCACCGCGGGGCCGCCCGGGGAGACCCAGTACTTC. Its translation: CATAGPPGETQYF.

CDR3 DNA: TGTGCCAGTAGTAGGGGCAGATCCTCTGGAAACACCATATATTTT. It is translated as CASSRGRSSGNTIYF. The chain recombines TRBV19 with TRBJ1-3; TRBD1 might be the D (5 bases). Germline V lookup: CDR1 LNHDA, CDR2 SQIVND (reference sequence). The CDR3 covers 15 residues. The V end was cut by 4 bases, the J end by 0 bases, with 10 bases between.

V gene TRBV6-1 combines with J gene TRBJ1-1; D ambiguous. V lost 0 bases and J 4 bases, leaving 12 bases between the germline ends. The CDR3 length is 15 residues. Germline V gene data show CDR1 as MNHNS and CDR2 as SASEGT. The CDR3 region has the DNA TGTGCCAGCAGTGAAGCGCTAATCATTGGCACTGAAGCTTTCTTT. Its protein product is CASSEALIIGTEAFF.

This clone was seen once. CDR3 bases: TGTGCCAGCAGCTCGACAGAAGGGACATTGAACACTGAAGCTTTCTTT. This gives the protein CASSSTEGTLNTEAFF. The rearrangement links TRBV7-9 to TRBJ1-1; D might be TRBD1 (6 bases). CDR3 length: 16 amino acids. The germline gives CDR1 SEHNR, CDR2 FQNEAQ (reference sequence). The V gene lost 4 bases and the J gene lost 0 bases, with 15 bases spanning the gap.

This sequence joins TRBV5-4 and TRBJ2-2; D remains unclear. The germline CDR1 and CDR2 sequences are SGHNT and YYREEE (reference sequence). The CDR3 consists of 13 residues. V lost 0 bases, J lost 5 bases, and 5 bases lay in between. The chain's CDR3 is CASSLDWTGELFF. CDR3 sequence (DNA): TGTGCCAGCAGCTTGGACTGGACCGGGGAGCTGTTTTTT.

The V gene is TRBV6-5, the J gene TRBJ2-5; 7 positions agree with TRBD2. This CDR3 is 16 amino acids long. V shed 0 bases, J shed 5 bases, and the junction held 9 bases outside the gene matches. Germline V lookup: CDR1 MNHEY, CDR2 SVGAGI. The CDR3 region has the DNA TGTGCCAGCAGTTACTCGACGGGGGGTTCATTGGAGACCCAGTACTTC. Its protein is CASSYSTGGSLETQYF.

In DNA, the CDR3 is TGCGCCAGCAGCCAAGATGGGGCTAGCGGGGGGGCAGATACGCAGTATTTT. This codes for CASSQDGASGGADTQYF. V usage is TRBV4-1 and J usage is TRBJ2-3; 12 bases are shared with TRBD2. Germline V gene sequence: CDR1 MGHRA, CDR2 YSYEKL. The junction had 5 bases not matched to a gene; V was cut back by 0 bases and J by 4 bases. CDR3 length: 17 amino acids.

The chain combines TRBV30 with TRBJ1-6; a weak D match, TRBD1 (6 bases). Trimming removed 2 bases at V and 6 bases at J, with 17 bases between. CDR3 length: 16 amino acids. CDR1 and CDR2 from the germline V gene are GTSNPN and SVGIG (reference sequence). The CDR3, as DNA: TGTGCCTGGAGTTATGGGGGCCGGACAGTTAATTCACCCCTCCACTTT. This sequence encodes CAWSYGGRTVNSPLHF. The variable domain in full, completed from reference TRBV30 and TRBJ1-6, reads SQTIHQWPATLVQPVGSPLSLECTVEGTSNPNLYWYRQAAGRGLQLLFYSVGIGQISSEVPQNLSASRPQDRQFILSSKKLLLSDSGFYLCAWSYGGRTVNSPLHFGNGTRLTVT.

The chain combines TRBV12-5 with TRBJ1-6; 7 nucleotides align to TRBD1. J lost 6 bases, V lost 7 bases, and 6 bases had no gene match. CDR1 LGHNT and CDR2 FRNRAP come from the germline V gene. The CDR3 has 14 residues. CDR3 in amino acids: CASALGQANSPLHF. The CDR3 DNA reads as TGTGCTAGTGCCCTAGGACAGGCTAATTCACCCCTCCACTTT.